Presented here are 7 T cell receptor beta chains from one specimen sequenced in a study of T-cell memory formation after mild COVID-19. TCRdb redid the calling of the 5' RACE reads with MiXCR, one entry per CDR3 protein. The sample includes about 560,000 distinct CDR3 sequences, around 16% of them seen just once. The sequencing sample was made of PBMCs or a T cell subset sorted from them (not recorded which). The source is an adult woman who had mild COVID-19 (a few samples of this study predate the infection). Cell type and time point are not known.

This clonotype has more than one count but fewer than ten. DNA of the CDR3: TGTGCCACCAGTGGGGGGGCGTCTAGCACAGATACGCAGTATTTT. Residues: CATSGGASSTDTQYF. This chain joins TRBV24-1 and TRBJ2-3; D is tentatively TRBD1 or TRBD2 (6 bases each). The CDR3 has 15 residues. Trimming took off 5 bases at V and 0 bases at J, with 11 bases between the two ends. Looked up from germline, CDR1 is KGHDR and CDR2 is SFDVKD.

This clonotype was seen only a few times. This chain uses TRBV10-3 with TRBJ2-3; 11 positions match TRBD2. The CDR3 is 17 residues long. CDR1 and CDR2 (germline): ENHRY, SYGVKD. V dropped 4 bases and J dropped 4; count of bases not matched to a gene: 10. The CDR3 loop is CAISASNSGRAADTQYF. CDR3 nucleotides: TGTGCCATCAGTGCATCAAATAGCGGGAGGGCCGCAGATACGCAGTATTTT.

This clonotype was detected only a few times. The CDR3 bases are TGTGCCAGCAAGGGAACCAGGGACTACGAGCAGTACTTC. It codes for CASKGTRDYEQYF. The genes are TRBV2 and TRBJ2-7, with TRBD1 as a possible D gene (5 bases). V was cut by 7 bases and J by 3 bases, with 13 bases left in between. Germline V lookup: CDR1 SNHLY, CDR2 FYNNEI. The CDR3 has 13 residues.

The chain combines TRBV7-9 with TRBJ2-7; possibly TRBD1 or TRBD2 for D (5 bases each). Germline V gene data show CDR1 as SEHNR and CDR2 as FQNEAQ (reference sequence). V gave up 4 bases and J gave up 2 bases, with 12 bases separating them. CDR3 length equals 14 residues. This CDR3 is CASSSGTEPYEQYF. CDR3 DNA sequence: TGTGCCAGCAGCTCGGGGACGGAACCCTACGAGCAGTACTTC.

The chain couples TRBV20-1 to TRBJ2-3; D gene ambiguous. V dropped 0 bases and J dropped 0 bases, with 13 bases sitting between them. Germline V gene data show CDR1 as DFQATT and CDR2 as SNEGSKA (reference sequence). This CDR3 spans 16 amino acids. CDR3 sequence (DNA): TGCAGTGCTAGAGATCGGCAGCGTACGAGCACAGATACGCAGTATTTT. The encoded protein is CSARDRQRTSTDTQYF.

This clonotype came up a few times. The CDR3 sequence: CSVEVAGQAGGELFF. CDR3 DNA: TGCAGCGTTGAAGTAGCGGGACAGGCGGGCGGGGAGCTGTTTTTT. The chain couples TRBV29-1 to TRBJ2-2; perhaps D is TRBD1 or TRBD2 (8 bases each). The CDR3 is made up of 15 amino acids. V shed 1 base and J shed 7 bases, with 16 bases lying between them. Germline V gives CDR1 SQVTM, CDR2 ANQGSEA.

The V and J genes are TRBV9 and TRBJ2-7; unclear D gene. Between the trimmed V and J ends, which lost 2 bases and 0 bases, there was a span of 9 bases. This CDR3 is built from 14 residues. Germline V gene data show CDR1 as SGDLS and CDR2 as YYNGEE. CDR3 loop: CASSVSDASYEQYF. The CDR3 nucleotides are TGTGCCAGCAGCGTTTCGGACGCCTCCTACGAGCAGTACTTC.